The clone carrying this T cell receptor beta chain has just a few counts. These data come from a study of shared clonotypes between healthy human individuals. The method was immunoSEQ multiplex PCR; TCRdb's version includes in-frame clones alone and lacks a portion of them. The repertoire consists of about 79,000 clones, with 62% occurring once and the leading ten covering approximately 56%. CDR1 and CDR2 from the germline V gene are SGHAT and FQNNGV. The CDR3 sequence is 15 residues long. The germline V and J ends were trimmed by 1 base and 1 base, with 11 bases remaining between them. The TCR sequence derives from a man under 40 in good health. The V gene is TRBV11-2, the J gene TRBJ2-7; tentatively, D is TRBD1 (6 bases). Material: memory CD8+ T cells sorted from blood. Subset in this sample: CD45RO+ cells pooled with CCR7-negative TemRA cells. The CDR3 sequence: CASSLVGDNSYEQYF. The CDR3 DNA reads TGTGCCAGCAGCTTAGTCGGGGACAATTCCTACGAGCAGTACTTC.